This T cell receptor (beta chain) was sequenced during a study of T-cell reconstitution after alpha-beta-depleted transplantation in children. Preparation of the TCRbeta library involved a method that used unique molecular identifiers. TCRdb processed the PCR reads anew with MiXCR; each CDR3 protein has one entry. The data contain nearly 200,000 distinct CDR3 sequences, 5% to 6.5% of them singletons. General study results and limits: Surviving recipient T cells and thymic progenitors underlay high day-60 TCRbeta diversity in some patients. At one year after transplant, newly produced T cells mostly accounted for T-cell counts and diversity. Several hundred expanded graft clones reportedly were the source of alpha-beta T cells about two months after transplant.

This clonotype showed up many times. Its antigen is unidentified. Sample: PBMCs, taken before TCRalphabeta/CD19-depleted stem cell transplant. This clonotype was obtained from a girl less than two years old with combined immunodeficiency, due to receive a stem cell transplant.

The DNA of the CDR3 is TGTGCCATCAGGGGGGACAGGAGCTCCTACGAGCAGTACTTC. Translation: CAIRGDRSSYEQYF. V usage is TRBV10-3 and J usage is TRBJ2-7; 8 nucleotides line up with TRBD1. This CDR3 region has 14 residues. After removal of 6 bases from V and 0 bases from J, the junction contained 4 bases not matched to a gene. Germline CDR1 and CDR2: ENHRY and SYGVKD.